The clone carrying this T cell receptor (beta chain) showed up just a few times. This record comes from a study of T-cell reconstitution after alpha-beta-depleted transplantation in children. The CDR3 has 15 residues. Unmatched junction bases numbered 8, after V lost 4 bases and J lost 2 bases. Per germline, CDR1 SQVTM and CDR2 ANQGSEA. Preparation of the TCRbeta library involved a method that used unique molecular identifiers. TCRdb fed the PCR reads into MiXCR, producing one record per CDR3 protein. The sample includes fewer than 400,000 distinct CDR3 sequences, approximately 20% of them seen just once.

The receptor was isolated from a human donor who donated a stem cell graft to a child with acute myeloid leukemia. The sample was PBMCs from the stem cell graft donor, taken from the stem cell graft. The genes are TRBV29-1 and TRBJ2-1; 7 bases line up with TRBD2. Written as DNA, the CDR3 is TGCAGCGTTGTATGGGCGGGAGTTACCTACAATGAGCAGTTCTTC. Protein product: CSVVWAGVTYNEQFF.